These 27 T cell receptor beta chains came from one sample sequenced in a study of neoadjuvant nivolumab and ipilimumab in lung cancer. Using immunoSEQ multiplex PCR, the repertoire was profiled, and TCRdb retains in-frame clones only, with some absent. The sample includes 30,000 or so clones, more than 90% seen only once; the top ten take approximately 2.2%. The material sequenced was peripheral blood, taken after neoadjuvant nivolumab, alone or with ipilimumab, at or shortly before surgery. These receptors were taken from an adult with non-small cell lung cancer.

V gene TRBV4-1 combines with J gene TRBJ2-5; D is perhaps TRBD1 or TRBD2 (5 bases each). Trimming removed 0 bases at V and 1 base at J, with 12 bases between. CDR3 size: 16 residues. CDR1 MGHRA and CDR2 YSYEKL come from the germline V gene. Here the CDR3 DNA reads TGCGCCAGCAGCCAAGATAACTCGGGGACCCAAGAGACCCAGTACTTC. As protein: CASSQDNSGTQETQYF.

The V and J genes are TRBV18 and TRBJ2-2; the D gene is possibly TRBD1 (7 bases). This CDR3 region has 15 residues. Trimming removed 6 bases at V and 4 bases at J, with 15 bases between. CDR1 is KGHSH, CDR2 LQKENI, per germline. CDR3 loop: CASSRGGGGTGELFF. DNA of the CDR3: TGTGCCAGCTCCCGCGGAGGGGGCGGCACCGGGGAGCTGTTTTTT. The whole variable domain, remainder taken from reference TRBV18 and TRBJ2-2, is NAGVMQNPRHLVRRRGQEARLRCSPMKGHSHVYWYRQLPEEGLKFMVYLQKENIIDESGMPKERFSAEFPKEGPSILRIQQVVRGDSAAYFCASSRGGGGTGELFFGEGSRLTVL.

This clone came up once. The rearrangement uses TRBV5-4 and TRBJ2-7; 12 nucleotides match TRBD2. Unmatched junction bases numbered 8, after V lost 4 bases and J lost 3 bases. The length of the CDR3 is 16 residues. Germline V gene data show CDR1 as SGHNT and CDR2 as YYREEE (reference sequence). CDR3 loop: CASSPTSGSGYYEQYF. CDR3 DNA sequence: TGTGCCAGCAGCCCGACTAGCGGGAGTGGTTACTACGAGCAGTACTTC.

CDR3 protein: CSAPRNYGYTF. The CDR3 nucleotides read TGCAGTGCCCCACGTAACTATGGCTACACCTTC. The genes are TRBV20-1 and TRBJ1-2; D gene ambiguous. CDR3 length: 11 residues. V shed 6 bases and J shed 1 base, with 6 bases lying between them. CDR1 DFQATT and CDR2 SNEGSKA come from the germline V gene (reference sequence).

The chain joins TRBV29-1 to TRBJ2-2; D may correspond to TRBD1 or TRBD2 (5 bases each). Trimming left V 6 bases short and J 1 base short, with 15 bases between. From germline, CDR1 is SQVTM and CDR2 ANQGSEA. CDR3 length: 15 residues. In nucleotides, the CDR3 is TGCAGCGTACCCGCCGGGACGGGGAACACCGGGGAGCTGTTTTTT. Residues: CSVPAGTGNTGELFF.

Comment on this clone: Since no conserved phenylalanine or tryptophan closes the CDR3, a read error is the likely cause. The limits of the CDR3 on the DNA are not certain, so only TCRdb's listed CDR3 is given. This chain joins TRBV19 and TRBJ2-7; TRBD1, the D gene given by the table, was not confirmed from the DNA. Germline CDR1 reads LNHDA; CDR2 reads SQIVND (reference sequence). Ends included, the CDR3 has 8 residues. CDR3: CASSIDQT.

CDR3 region: CASREQGYHGYTF. The DNA for the CDR3 is TGTGCCAGCAGGGAACAGGGGTACCATGGCTACACCTTC. The chain carries TRBV6-5 and TRBJ1-2; 7 nucleotides match TRBD1. The V gene's germline CDR1 is MNHEY and CDR2 SVGAGI. V lost 6 bases, J lost 6 bases, and 7 bases stayed unmatched. The CDR3 is 13 amino acids.

This clone was observed a single time. The rearrangement links TRBV7-2 to TRBJ1-1; no clear D. The CDR3 contains 13 residues. CDR1 and CDR2 (germline): SGHTA, FQGNSA. V dropped 5 bases and J dropped 6 bases, with 13 bases sitting between them. The CDR3 nucleotides read TGTGCCAGCAGCCCAAGAGTTAAAGCTGAAGCTTTCTTT. As protein: CASSPRVKAEAFF.

The chain recombines TRBV7-9 with TRBJ2-3, with 7 bases lining up with TRBD1. The CDR3 has 12 residues. Germline values: CDR1 SEHNR, CDR2 FQNEAQ (reference sequence). J was trimmed by 5 bases and V by 6 bases; bases with no gene match: 2. The CDR3, as DNA: TGTGCCAGCAGGGACAGGTTAGATACGCAGTATTTT. Translating gives CASRDRLDTQYF.

This chain joins TRBV5-1 and TRBJ1-2, with unresolved D. The V gene lost 2 bases and the J gene lost 6 bases, with 11 bases spanning the gap. This CDR3 region has 13 residues. Germline CDR1 and CDR2: SGHRS and YFSETQ. DNA of the CDR3: TGCGCCAGCAGCTTTTACACGGCTGATGGCTACACCTTC. It is translated as CASSFYTADGYTF.

The chain recombines TRBV27 with TRBJ2-7; 7 bases agree with TRBD2. After removal of 3 bases from V and 3 bases from J, the junction contained 11 bases not matched to a gene. Per germline, CDR1 MNHEY and CDR2 SMNVEV (reference sequence). The CDR3 contains 16 residues. CDR3 protein: CASSLTGTTAFYEQYF. The CDR3 DNA is TGTGCCAGCAGTTTGACCGGGACTACCGCTTTCTACGAGCAGTACTTC.

This clone was seen a single time. This chain uses TRBV28 with TRBJ2-7, with 9 bases identical to TRBD1. CDR3 length: 15 amino acids. Trimming removed 10 bases from V and 5 bases from J; junction bases left unmatched: 15. CDR1 and CDR2 (germline): MDHEN, SYDVKM. The DNA of the CDR3 is TGTGCCACCTCTCGAAGGGACAGGGATTCGGACGAGCAGTACTTC. Protein product: CATSRRDRDSDEQYF.

The CDR3 sequence: CATRTTGTENTEAFF. The CDR3 nucleotides read TGTGCCACCCGGACAACCGGGACAGAGAACACTGAAGCTTTCTTT. This chain joins TRBV18 and TRBJ1-1, with TRBD1 identical over 7 bases. Trimming cost V 10 bases and J 1 base; bases outside gene matches: 12. The CDR3 loop spans 15 amino acids. Germline assignment: CDR1 KGHSH and CDR2 LQKENI.

CDR3 DNA sequence: TGTGCCAGCAGCTCCCGACCGCCGGTCGTGGGAGGCTACACCTTC. Protein: CASSSRPPVVGGYTF. This rearrangement joins TRBV5-4 to TRBJ1-2; D uncertain. V lost 3 bases and J lost 8, with 20 bases in between. The CDR3 extends over 15 amino acids. The V gene's germline CDR1 is SGHNT and CDR2 YYREEE (reference sequence).

V usage is TRBV27 and J usage is TRBJ1-5; D is possibly TRBD1 (6 bases). V lost 8 bases and J 4 bases, leaving 27 bases between the germline ends. This CDR3 is built from 18 residues. Germline V gene data show CDR1 as MNHEY and CDR2 as SMNVEV (reference sequence). The CDR3 is CASATGLTGGLVNQPQHF. CDR3 DNA: TGTGCCAGCGCAACTGGACTGACAGGAGGCCTCGTTAATCAGCCCCAGCATTTT.

The chain links TRBV2 to TRBJ2-2, with 10 bases identical to TRBD2. Germline V CDR1 and CDR2: SNHLY, FYNNEI. The CDR3 is 15 amino acids. Trimming cost V 6 bases and J 5 bases; bases outside gene matches: 6. CDR3 protein: CASRIAGGRTGELFF. The CDR3 DNA sequence: TGTGCCAGCAGGATAGCGGGAGGTCGGACCGGGGAGCTGTTTTTT.

The chain uses TRBV5-5 and TRBJ2-7; possible D gene TRBD1, 6 bases. Germline-derived CDR1 and CDR2 are SGHKS and YYEKEE (reference sequence). The CDR3 length is 15 residues. V gave up 4 bases and J gave up 4 bases, with 18 bases separating them. The DNA of the CDR3 is TGTGCCAGCAGCCACCCCAGGGGTTCTCCGTACGAGCAGTACTTC. Its translation is CASSHPRGSPYEQYF.

The chain recombines TRBV11-3 with TRBJ2-4; tentative D call: TRBD1 (6 bases). The CDR3 has 15 residues. Germline CDR1 reads SGHNT; CDR2 reads YENEEA. V lost 5 bases to trimming and J lost 0 bases, with 11 bases between them. The CDR3, as DNA: TGTGCCAGCAGCGGGGGACACCTAGCCAAAAACATTCAGTACTTC. It translates to CASSGGHLAKNIQYF.

The rearrangement joins TRBV29-1 to TRBJ2-3, with D perhaps TRBD2 (5 bases). The CDR3 totals 13 residues. Deletions cut 7 bases from V and 2 bases from J, with 13 bases between. CDR1 and CDR2 (germline): SQVTM, ANQGSEA. This CDR3 reads CSGLWGVTDTQYF. The CDR3 coding sequence is TGCAGCGGGCTCTGGGGAGTCACAGATACGCAGTATTTT.

The chain carries TRBV7-8 and TRBJ1-4, with 8 bases matching TRBD1. CDR3 length equals 16 residues. V was pared by 1 base and J by 5 bases, with 6 bases of the junction left unmatched. Germline V gene sequence: CDR1 SGHVS, CDR2 FQNEAQ. The CDR3 sequence is CASSLVGRTGNEKLFF. The DNA of the CDR3 is TGTGCCAGCAGCTTAGTCGGGAGGACAGGGAATGAAAAACTGTTTTTT.

This chain joins TRBV6-5 and TRBJ1-4; 8 bases align to TRBD1. The CDR3 extends over 15 amino acids. The trim removed 0 bases at V and 6 bases at J, leaving 3 bases unmatched. Per germline, CDR1 MNHEY and CDR2 SVGAGI. CDR3 DNA sequence: TGTGCCAGCAGTTACTCCGGGACAGGCTATGAAAAACTGTTTTTT. Its protein is CASSYSGTGYEKLFF.

The V call is TRBV6-1, the J call TRBJ1-5, with D unresolved. V lost 1 base, J lost 0 bases, and 10 bases lay in between. The germline gives CDR1 MNHNS, CDR2 SASEGT. The CDR3 is made up of 16 amino acids. CDR3 residues: CASSEGGTYSNQPQHF. The CDR3, as DNA: TGTGCCAGCAGTGAAGGTGGAACTTATAGCAATCAGCCCCAGCATTTT.

V gene TRBV5-8 combines with J gene TRBJ1-5, with a possible D match to TRBD1 (5 bases). The germline V gene encodes CDR1 SGHTS and CDR2 YDEGEE. The CDR3 contains 15 residues. The V end lost 1 base, the J end lost 6 bases, and 14 bases lay between the germline ends. In nucleotides, the CDR3 is TGTGCCAGCAGCTTGTATCAAGCGGGGGGTCAGCCCCAGCATTTT. This encodes CASSLYQAGGQPQHF.

The chain recombines TRBV4-1 with TRBJ1-4, with TRBD1 as a possible D gene (6 bases). Germline CDR1 reads MGHRA; CDR2 reads YSYEKL. The V and J ends lost 7 bases and 8 bases respectively, with 17 bases between them. The CDR3 length is 14 residues. CDR3 loop: CASTPQGIQEKLFF. The CDR3 region has the DNA TGCGCCAGCACCCCGCAGGGGATTCAGGAAAAACTGTTTTTT.

The chain combines TRBV10-3 with TRBJ1-1; D is unresolved. V lost 6 bases and J 4 bases, leaving 21 bases between the germline ends. This CDR3 has 16 residues. CDR1 is ENHRY and CDR2 is SYGVKD in the germline V gene. The CDR3 loop reads CAIRPPGPKVSTEAFF. The CDR3 nucleotides are TGTGCCATCAGACCTCCGGGCCCGAAAGTTAGCACTGAAGCTTTCTTT.

This chain connects TRBV18 to TRBJ1-5; D is possibly TRBD1 (5 bases). V was trimmed by 3 bases and J by 0 bases, leaving 18 bases between them. The CDR3 contains 18 residues. Germline V CDR1 and CDR2: KGHSH, LQKENI. The CDR3 sequence is CASSPEAGRVHSNQPQHF. CDR3 bases: TGTGCCAGCTCACCGGAAGCAGGGAGGGTCCATAGCAATCAGCCCCAGCATTTT.

The chain uses TRBV5-5 and TRBJ2-3, with a possible D match to TRBD1 (6 bases). V lost 5 bases and J 5 bases, leaving 12 bases between the germline ends. Germline V gene lookup returns CDR1 SGHKS and CDR2 YYEKEE (reference sequence). CDR3 length equals 13 residues. CDR3 amino acids: CASSWQGLDTQYF. CDR3 in DNA: TGTGCCAGCAGTTGGCAGGGGTTAGATACGCAGTATTTT.